These T cell receptor beta chains were read from a single sample in a study of chemoradiotherapy in HPV16-positive cancers. TCRdb's table, derived via immunoSEQ multiplex PCR, lists solely in-frame clones and lacks some. The sample lists under 35,000 clones, approximately 88% occurring once. The sequences come from blood, collected from a patient who underwent chemoradiotherapy. Receptors were obtained from a human donor with HPV-associated anogenital cancer. Both conserved end residues are part of each CDR3. Each record gives: CDR3 length, V gene, CDR3 protein.

>12|TRBV10-1
CASRVGFEKLFF
>11|TRBV20-1
CSATDRDEQFF
>16|TRBV7-3
CASSLGQGSSYNEQFF
>15|TRBV19
CASSIATGVSYEQYF
>16|TRBV4-2
CASSQDLAGGQETQYF
>17|TRBV28
CASSFQPGGWGNQPQHF
>16|TRBV7-3
CASSLLGGPSTDTQYF
>16|TRBV18
CASSPSSGSRSGEQYF
>16|TRBV7-9
CASSLARGRASYEQYF
>14|TRBV6-8
CARVRGRARETQYF
>15|TRBV4-1
CASSQGQGLTGELFF
>13|TRBV11-2
CASSFRIRNEQFF
>15|TRBV6-1
CASSEKAQGSDTQYF
>19|TRBV18
CASSPADSGRAQEFDEQFF
>13|TRBV7-7
CASSGRGWGTQYF
>13|TRBV11-3
CASSGLSGNTIYF
>15|TRBV5-5
CASSLQGATNEKLFF
>13|TRBV7-2
CASHGILSDEQYF
>14|TRBV19
CASSIGGTGQPQHF
>12|TRBV21-1
CASSKKSNEQYF
>14|TRBV29-1
CSVERGGLGTEAFF
>14|TRBV6-1
CASSEWDKDNEQFF
>12|TRBV9
CASSAGPTEAFF
>16|TRBV5-1
CASSPGTSGGTDTQYF
>16|TRBV10-3
CAISESGYGGNSPLHF
>15|TRBV27
CASSYLSSYNSPLHF
>16|TRBV5-1
CASSLTSGNSGNTIYF
>16|TRBV5-5
CASSLSDTAMNTEAFF
>14|TRBV5-4
CASSSGLATDTQYF
>16|TRBV5-8
CASSYTRVAETDTQYF
>13|TRBV2
CASTSGGAHEQFF
>11|TRBV19
CASSNGPQAFF
>15|TRBV6-1
CASRKDRGLYNEQFF
>15|TRBV7-9
CASSPRGSSYNEQFF
>12|TRBV29-1
CSAEQYQETQYF
>14|TRBV7-6
CASSAPPAGAEAFF
>12|TRBV30
CAWSSDRWGYTF
>14|TRBV28
CASTTSGRYNEQFF
>13|TRBV18
CATKGQENNEQFF